What follows describes a single T cell receptor (beta chain). The unexposed donors gave CD4+ T cells in about 2010-2018, prior to COVID-19. The data derive from a study of CD4 T cells in relation to SARS-CoV-2 and coronaviruses. The CDR3 covers 17 residues. Trimming at V came to 4 bases and at J to 5 bases, leaving 10 bases not matched to a gene. Germline V lookup: CDR1 SGHRS, CDR2 YFSETQ. The data were produced by immunoSEQ multiplex PCR, yet TCRdb's version contains in-frame clones alone and is incomplete. The top ten clones hold about 1.6% of a sample with some 65,000 clones, about 87% of them seen once.

The clonotype originates from a human donor in good health. The chain links TRBV5-1 to TRBJ2-1; 12 nucleotides agree with TRBD2. Sample: memory CD4+ T cells from PBMCs. CDR3 protein: CASSRNPTSGSHNEQFF. Here the CDR3 DNA reads TGCGCCAGCAGCCGCAATCCGACTAGCGGGAGTCACAATGAGCAGTTCTTC.